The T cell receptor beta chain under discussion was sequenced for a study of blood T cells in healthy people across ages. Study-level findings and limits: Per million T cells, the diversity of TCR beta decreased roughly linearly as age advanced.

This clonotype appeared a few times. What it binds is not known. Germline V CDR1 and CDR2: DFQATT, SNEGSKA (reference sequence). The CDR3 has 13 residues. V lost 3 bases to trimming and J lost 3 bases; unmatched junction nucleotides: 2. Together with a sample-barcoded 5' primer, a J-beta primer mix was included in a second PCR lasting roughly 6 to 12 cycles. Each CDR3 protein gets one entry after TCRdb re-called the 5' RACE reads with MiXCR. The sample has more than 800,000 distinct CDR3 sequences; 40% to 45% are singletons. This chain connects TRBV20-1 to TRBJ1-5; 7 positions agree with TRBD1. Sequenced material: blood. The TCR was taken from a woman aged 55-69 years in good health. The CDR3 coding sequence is TGCAGTGCTAGGACAGGGTTCAATCAGCCCCAGCATTTT. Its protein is CSARTGFNQPQHF.